One and the same sample provided the 5 T cell receptor beta chains below, sequenced in a study of T cells after yellow fever vaccination. TCRdb used MiXCR to reprocess the 5' RACE reads, holding one entry per CDR3 protein. This table has approximately 110,000 distinct CDR3 sequences, 7.4% appearing once. The sample consisted of CD4+ T cells sorted from PBMCs, taken approximately 11 days after the first yellow fever vaccination. These receptors all come from a man aged 18 to 35 who received the YFV17D yellow fever vaccine.

This clonotype was found many times. The V and J genes are TRBV10-3 and TRBJ1-3; no clear D. Germline-derived CDR1 and CDR2 are ENHRY and SYGVKD. The CDR3 extends over 13 amino acids. V lost 10 bases to trimming and J lost 0 bases, with 10 bases between them. CDR3 protein: CATSKSSGNTIYF. The DNA of the CDR3 is TGTGCCACCTCAAAGTCCTCTGGAAACACCATATATTTT.

The table lists this clonotype with a few counts. The chain is built from TRBV5-1 and TRBJ1-6; 8 bases line up with TRBD1. The CDR3 has 18 residues. CDR1 and CDR2 (germline): SGHRS, YFSETQ. The junction had 10 bases not matched to a gene; V was cut back by 2 bases and J by 3 bases. The CDR3 sequence: CASSFDLRTGNYNSPLHF. CDR3 nucleotides: TGCGCCAGCAGCTTTGACCTTCGGACAGGGAACTATAATTCACCCCTCCACTTT.

Many counts were recorded for this clonotype. J is TRBJ2-2 and V is TRBV6-4; 9 bases align to TRBD2. This CDR3 comprises 16 residues. Per the germline V gene, CDR1 is MRHNA and CDR2 is SNTAGT. V gave up 5 bases and J gave up 7 bases; unmatched junction bases: 11. The DNA of the CDR3 is TGTGCCAGCAGTCCCTCCGGCGGGGGGGCCGGCGGGGAGCTGTTTTTT. Amino acids: CASSPSGGGAGGELFF.

This clonotype was detected many times. This chain links TRBV18 with TRBJ2-7, with 11 bases aligning to TRBD2. In germline, CDR1 is KGHSH, CDR2 LQKENI. The CDR3 loop spans 14 amino acids. J lost 0 bases, V lost 6 bases, and 1 base had no gene match. CDR3 residues: CASSGTSGSYEQYF. The DNA of the CDR3 is TGTGCCAGCTCTGGGACTAGCGGCTCCTACGAGCAGTACTTC.

This clonotype was recorded many times. The rearrangement joins TRBV12-3 or TRBV12-4 to TRBJ1-1; 8 positions agree with TRBD1. The CDR3 is 15 residues long. After removal of 1 base from V and 11 bases from J, the junction contained 12 bases not matched to a gene. CDR3 region: CASSLDWNRGVWAFF. Here the CDR3 DNA reads TGTGCCAGCAGTTTAGACTGGAACAGGGGGGTCTGGGCTTTCTTT.